This is a list of T cell receptor beta chains from one sample in a study of blood T cell repertoires in COVID-19. Profiling relied on immunoSEQ multiplex PCR, and the TCRdb table lists in-frame clones only, not all of them. The profile covers approximately 450,000 clones, with approximately 90% appearing a single time and more than 0.95% taken by the ten largest. The sample consisted of PBMCs or T cells enriched from blood (not recorded which). Receptor source: a man aged 30-40 years who had recovered from COVID-19. CDR3s include the opening cysteine and the closing phenylalanine or tryptophan. The D gene is left open where the match is weak. Some rows mark clone size as missing; the rest say once, few, many or name a class of expanded clone.

clone size: NA; J gene: TRBJ2-7; V gene: TRBV11-2; D gene: TRBD1; CDR3 protein: CASSLTGNYEQYF; CDR3 DNA: TGTGCCAGCAGCTTGACAGGGAACTACGAGCAGTACTTC
clone size: NA; J gene: TRBJ1-1; V gene: TRBV10-3; D gene: NA; CDR3 protein: CAITSTENTEAFF; CDR3 DNA: TGTGCCATCACCTCGACAGAGAACACTGAAGCTTTCTTT
clone size: NA; J gene: TRBJ2-7; V gene: TRBV6-2/TRBV6-3; D gene: TRBD2; CDR3 protein: CASSSLAGGFINEQYF; CDR3 DNA: TGTGCCAGCAGTTCCTTAGCGGGAGGGTTCATCAACGAGCAGTACTTC
clone size: NA; J gene: TRBJ2-3; V gene: TRBV6-5; D gene: TRBD1; CDR3 protein: CASSRGQGTDTQYF; CDR3 DNA: TGTGCCAGCAGTCGCGGACAGGGCACAGATACGCAGTATTTT
clone size: NA; J gene: TRBJ1-3; V gene: TRBV19; D gene: NA; CDR3 protein: CASRTDRDFDSYSGNTIYF; CDR3 DNA: TGTGCCAGTAGAACAGACAGAGACTTCGATTCTTACTCTGGAAACACCATATATTTT
clone size: NA; J gene: TRBJ1-1; V gene: TRBV5-8; D gene: NA; CDR3 protein: CASSRAPRVEAFF; CDR3 DNA: TGTGCCAGCAGCCGAGCCCCCCGCGTTGAAGCTTTCTTT
clone size: NA; J gene: TRBJ2-1; V gene: TRBV5-1; D gene: NA; CDR3 protein: CASSVRDTYNEQFF; CDR3 DNA: TGCGCCAGCAGCGTGAGGGATACTTACAATGAGCAGTTCTTC
clone size: NA; J gene: TRBJ2-1; V gene: TRBV29-1; D gene: NA; CDR3 protein: CSVEFRYNEQFF; CDR3 DNA: TGCAGCGTTGAATTTCGGTACAATGAGCAGTTCTTC
clone size: NA; J gene: TRBJ2-4; V gene: TRBV2; D gene: NA; CDR3 protein: CASSESTIQYF; CDR3 DNA: TGTGCCAGCAGTGAAAGCACGATTCAGTACTTC
clone size: once; J gene: TRBJ2-7; V gene: TRBV4-1; D gene: NA; CDR3 protein: CASSREDITPNEQYF; CDR3 DNA: TGCGCCAGCAGCCGAGAGGACATCACCCCTAACGAGCAGTACTTC
clone size: NA; J gene: TRBJ2-7; V gene: TRBV28; D gene: TRBD2; CDR3 protein: CASSSPNAGGPYEQYF; CDR3 DNA: TGTGCCAGCAGTTCCCCCAACGCGGGAGGGCCCTACGAGCAGTACTTC
clone size: NA; J gene: TRBJ2-3; V gene: TRBV28; D gene: TRBD1; CDR3 protein: CASSRDRPTHTQYF; CDR3 DNA: TGTGCCAGCAGTAGGGACAGACCTACGCATACGCAGTATTTT
clone size: NA; J gene: TRBJ2-5; V gene: TRBV11-2; D gene: TRBD2; CDR3 protein: CASSLALLAGGLETQYF; CDR3 DNA: TGTGCCAGCAGCTTAGCATTACTAGCGGGAGGGCTAGAGACCCAGTACTTC
clone size: NA; J gene: TRBJ2-3; V gene: TRBV10-3; D gene: TRBD1; CDR3 protein: CAISGRGFGDTQYF; CDR3 DNA: TGTGCCATCAGTGGCAGGGGGTTCGGAGATACGCAGTATTTT
clone size: NA; J gene: TRBJ2-7; V gene: TRBV10-2; D gene: NA; CDR3 protein: CASSEPDRNLYEQYF; CDR3 DNA: TGCGCCAGCAGTGAGCCAGACAGGAATCTCTACGAGCAGTACTTC
clone size: NA; J gene: TRBJ1-2; V gene: TRBV2; D gene: NA; CDR3 protein: CASRTAQGYYGYTF; CDR3 DNA: TGTGCCAGCAGAACAGCCCAGGGGTACTATGGCTACACCTTC
clone size: NA; J gene: TRBJ1-1; V gene: TRBV29-1; D gene: NA; CDR3 protein: CSVEKNSNTEAFF; CDR3 DNA: TGCAGCGTTGAAAAAAACAGCAACACTGAAGCTTTCTTT
clone size: NA; J gene: TRBJ2-2; V gene: TRBV2; D gene: NA; CDR3 protein: CASSVGAGELFF; CDR3 DNA: TGTGCCAGCAGTGTAGGGGCTGGGGAGCTGTTTTTT
clone size: NA; J gene: TRBJ2-3; V gene: TRBV21-1; D gene: NA; CDR3 protein: CASSKTPTGGDCTDTQYF; CDR3 DNA: TGTGCCAGCAGCAAAACACCTACAGGGGGCGATTGCACAGATACGCAGTATTTT
clone size: NA; J gene: TRBJ2-1; V gene: TRBV5-1; D gene: TRBD1; CDR3 protein: CASSWDRKNEQFF; CDR3 DNA: TGCGCCAGCAGCTGGGACAGGAAGAATGAGCAGTTCTTC
clone size: NA; J gene: TRBJ2-3; V gene: TRBV9; D gene: TRBD2; CDR3 protein: CASSVVMTSGRSNIRDTQYF; CDR3 DNA: TGTGCCAGCAGCGTAGTAATGACTAGCGGGAGGTCCAATATTAGAGATACGCAGTATTTT
clone size: NA; J gene: TRBJ2-2; V gene: TRBV5-1; D gene: NA; CDR3 protein: CASSALAPGELFF; CDR3 DNA: TGCGCCAGCAGCGCTCTAGCGCCCGGGGAGCTGTTTTTT
clone size: NA; J gene: TRBJ2-2; V gene: TRBV24-1; D gene: NA; CDR3 protein: CATSGITGELFF; CDR3 DNA: TGTGCCACCAGTGGTATAACAGGGGAGCTGTTTTTT
clone size: NA; J gene: TRBJ1-5; V gene: TRBV24-1; D gene: NA; CDR3 protein: CATSDFQGNQPQHF; CDR3 DNA: TGTGCCACCAGTGATTTCCAGGGGAATCAGCCCCAGCATTTT
clone size: NA; J gene: TRBJ1-6; V gene: TRBV7-8; D gene: NA; CDR3 protein: CASSSRGGLISPLHF; CDR3 DNA: TGTGCCAGCAGCTCCCGGGGGGGGCTGATTTCACCCCTCCACTTT
clone size: NA; J gene: TRBJ2-1; V gene: TRBV5-5; D gene: NA; CDR3 protein: CASSLTPSGEQFF; CDR3 DNA: TGTGCCAGCAGCTTGACCCCCTCGGGTGAGCAGTTCTTC
clone size: once; J gene: TRBJ1-2; V gene: TRBV27; D gene: TRBD1; CDR3 protein: CASSEQGVRTYGYTF; CDR3 DNA: TGTGCCAGCAGCGAACAGGGGGTGAGAACTTATGGCTACACCTTC
clone size: NA; J gene: TRBJ1-6; V gene: TRBV5-1; D gene: NA; CDR3 protein: CASSLAGYASPLHF; CDR3 DNA: TGCGCCAGCAGCTTGGCCGGGTACGCTTCACCCCTCCACTTT
clone size: NA; J gene: TRBJ2-7; V gene: TRBV7-6; D gene: NA; CDR3 protein: CASSFTGQVASEQYF; CDR3 DNA: TGTGCCAGCAGCTTTACCGGACAAGTGGCTAGTGAGCAGTACTTC
clone size: NA; J gene: TRBJ1-6; V gene: TRBV11-2; D gene: NA; CDR3 protein: CASSLYRPRLFKSPLHF; CDR3 DNA: TGTGCCAGCAGCTTATACCGACCGAGGCTTTTTAAGTCACCCCTCCACTTT
clone size: once; J gene: TRBJ2-1; V gene: TRBV4-1; D gene: NA; CDR3 protein: CASSPGTGEQFF; CDR3 DNA: TGCGCCAGCAGCCCCGGGACTGGCGAGCAGTTCTTC
clone size: NA; J gene: TRBJ2-5; V gene: TRBV18; D gene: TRBD2; CDR3 protein: CASSPSSGSFRVETQYF; CDR3 DNA: TGTGCCAGCTCACCAAGTAGCGGGAGTTTCAGGGTTGAGACCCAGTACTTC
clone size: NA; J gene: TRBJ1-5; V gene: TRBV7-8; D gene: TRBD1; CDR3 protein: CASSLVTGGVRPQHF; CDR3 DNA: TGTGCCAGCAGCTTAGTCACAGGGGGTGTTCGGCCCCAGCATTTT
clone size: NA; J gene: TRBJ1-6; V gene: TRBV3-1/TRBV3-2; D gene: NA; CDR3 protein: CASSQVLSPLHF; CDR3 DNA: TGTGCCAGCAGCCAAGTTCTTTCACCCCTCCACTTT
clone size: NA; J gene: TRBJ2-7; V gene: TRBV5-6; D gene: NA; CDR3 protein: CASSTQGSYEQYF; CDR3 DNA: TGTGCCAGCAGCACGCAGGGATCCTACGAGCAGTACTTC
clone size: NA; J gene: TRBJ2-1; V gene: TRBV28; D gene: TRBD1; CDR3 protein: CASSTYRGPYNEQFF; CDR3 DNA: TGTGCCAGCAGCACATACAGGGGTCCCTACAATGAGCAGTTCTTC
clone size: NA; J gene: TRBJ2-7; V gene: TRBV6-1; D gene: TRBD2; CDR3 protein: CASSESLADTAYEQYF; CDR3 DNA: TGTGCCAGCAGTGAATCACTAGCGGACACCGCCTACGAGCAGTACTTC
clone size: once; J gene: TRBJ2-5; V gene: TRBV20-1; D gene: NA; CDR3 protein: CSALGAETQYF; CDR3 DNA: TGCAGTGCTCTGGGGGCAGAGACCCAGTACTTC
clone size: NA; J gene: TRBJ2-7; V gene: TRBV2; D gene: NA; CDR3 protein: CASMPTGSSYEQYF; CDR3 DNA: TGTGCCAGCATGCCGACAGGATCCTCCTACGAGCAGTACTTC
clone size: NA; J gene: TRBJ1-2; V gene: TRBV10-3; D gene: NA; CDR3 protein: CAISDPGYINYGYTF; CDR3 DNA: TGTGCCATCAGTGATCCCGGGTATATCAACTATGGCTACACCTTC
clone size: NA; J gene: TRBJ2-2; V gene: TRBV12-3/TRBV12-4; D gene: NA; CDR3 protein: CASSRSGELFF; CDR3 DNA: TGTGCCAGCAGTCGTTCCGGGGAGCTGTTTTTT
clone size: NA; J gene: TRBJ1-4; V gene: TRBV4-1; D gene: TRBD1; CDR3 protein: CASSYTTGGGREKLFF; CDR3 DNA: TGCGCCAGCAGTTACACTACAGGGGGAGGGAGAGAAAAACTGTTTTTT
clone size: NA; J gene: TRBJ1-2; V gene: TRBV28; D gene: NA; CDR3 protein: CASSLVHGYTF; CDR3 DNA: TGTGCCAGCAGTCTCGTCCATGGCTACACCTTC
clone size: NA; J gene: TRBJ2-5; V gene: TRBV27; D gene: TRBD2; CDR3 protein: CASSLFRGTIETQYF; CDR3 DNA: TGTGCCAGCAGTTTGTTCCGGGGGACTATAGAGACCCAGTACTTC
clone size: NA; J gene: TRBJ2-1; V gene: TRBV28; D gene: TRBD2; CDR3 protein: CASRGSAGGRMSEQFF; CDR3 DNA: TGTGCCAGCAGGGGGTCAGCGGGAGGAAGGATGAGTGAGCAGTTCTTC
clone size: NA; J gene: TRBJ2-3; V gene: TRBV14; D gene: TRBD1; CDR3 protein: CASSRHPGQLTDTQYF; CDR3 DNA: TGTGCCAGCAGCCGCCATCCGGGACAGCTCACAGATACGCAGTATTTT
clone size: many; J gene: TRBJ2-7; V gene: TRBV29-1; D gene: NA; CDR3 protein: CSIALGEQHEQYF; CDR3 DNA: TGCAGCATTGCCCTCGGGGAGCAGCACGAGCAGTACTTC
clone size: once; J gene: TRBJ2-1; V gene: TRBV10-3; D gene: TRBD2; CDR3 protein: CAITRLAGGSEQFF; CDR3 DNA: TGTGCCATAACCAGACTAGCGGGAGGTAGTGAGCAGTTCTTC
clone size: NA; J gene: TRBJ1-2; V gene: TRBV30; D gene: NA; CDR3 protein: CAWCPKQGSYGYTF; CDR3 DNA: TGTGCCTGGTGCCCTAAACAGGGATCCTATGGCTACACCTTC
clone size: NA; J gene: TRBJ1-4; V gene: TRBV27; D gene: NA; CDR3 protein: CASSYDTGGKLFF; CDR3 DNA: TGTGCCAGCAGTTACGATACTGGAGGAAAACTGTTTTTT